This T cell receptor beta chain was retrieved from a study of Graves' ophthalmopathy and Graves' hyperthyroidism. This clonotype was counted at least ten times. Investigators amplified TCR beta CDR3 regions from RNA transcripts. The workflow started with a first-round RT-PCR run with HTBI primers and then moved on to a second-round multiplex PCR. MiXCR was run by TCRdb on the multiplex PCR reads, yielding one entry per CDR3 protein. The sample includes about 400,000 distinct CDR3 sequences, around 20% of them seen just once. The germline V and J ends were trimmed by 4 bases and 4 bases, with 16 bases remaining between them. CDR1 and CDR2 (germline): SGHAT, FQDESV (reference sequence). The CDR3 runs 15 residues.

The sample comprised peripheral blood. The TCR originated in a woman younger than 35 with Graves' ophthalmopathy. J is TRBJ2-5 and V is TRBV11-1; perhaps TRBD1 as D (6 bases). CDR3 loop: CASSYSRGKGETQYF. For the CDR3, the DNA is TGTGCCAGCAGCTATAGCAGGGGAAAAGGAGAGACCCAGTACTTC.